Below, 5 T cell receptor beta chains from the same sample are listed, as sequenced in a study of memory CD4+ T cells and cytomegalovirus serostatus. Sequencing was performed with immunoSEQ multiplex PCR; in TCRdb, only in-frame clones are kept and a portion is missing. This sample has 75,000 to 90,000 clones, with over 80% found just once. The sort gate was single viable CD3+CD4+CD8-CD45RO+ cells for memory CD4+ T cells. Sequencing was performed on memory CD4+ T cells from blood. The origin of the receptors is an adult in good health and CMV-seronegative.

V and J are TRBV5-6 and TRBJ2-3, with D unresolved. Germline CDR1 and CDR2: SGHDT and YYEEEE. Trimming took off 0 bases at V and 2 bases at J, with 4 bases between the two ends. This CDR3 has 13 residues. The CDR3 here is CASSLGITDTQYF. In DNA, the CDR3 is TGTGCCAGCAGCTTGGGGATCACAGATACGCAGTATTTT.

J is TRBJ2-4 and V is TRBV6-1; D is uncertain. CDR1 is MNHNS and CDR2 is SASEGT in the germline V gene. CDR3 length equals 17 residues. Trimming took off 3 bases at V and 0 bases at J, with 15 bases between the two ends. The CDR3 protein is CASSDLARTLAKNIQYF. The CDR3 region has the DNA TGTGCCAGCAGTGACCTCGCCCGAACCTTAGCCAAAAACATTCAGTACTTC.

J is TRBJ2-5 and V is TRBV5-1; TRBD2 agrees at 10 bases. The junction had 11 bases not matched to a gene; V was cut back by 4 bases and J by 5 bases. CDR1 and CDR2 from the germline V gene are SGHRS and YFSETQ. CDR3 length: 16 amino acids. CDR3 DNA: TGCGCCAGCAGCACCTATCAAGCGGGGGGGATTGAGACCCAGTACTTC. Its translation is CASSTYQAGGIETQYF.

V gene TRBV4-1 combines with J gene TRBJ1-4; D is unresolved. Trimming shortened V by 1 base and J by 2 bases, and 8 bases separated the two germline ends. This CDR3 has 15 amino acids. The germline gives CDR1 MGHRA, CDR2 YSYEKL. CDR3 nucleotide sequence: TGCGCCAGCAGCCAAGGACAAGTGACTAATGAAAAACTGTTTTTT. The encoded protein is CASSQGQVTNEKLFF.

This chain joins TRBV6-5 and TRBJ2-3; D gene unclear. Trimming shortened V by 8 bases and J by 2 bases, and 11 bases separated the two germline ends. The CDR3 extends over 13 amino acids. Germline CDR1 is MNHEY and CDR2 is SVGAGI. The CDR3 loop is CASQSLSTDTQYF. DNA of the CDR3: TGTGCCAGCCAGAGCCTATCCACAGATACGCAGTATTTT.